One and the same sample provided the 17 T cell receptor beta chains below, sequenced in a study of T cells in Graves' hyperthyroidism and ophthalmopathy. Template material for amplifying TCR beta CDR3 regions consisted of RNA transcripts. The TCR CDR3 first-round RT-PCR relied on the HTBI primer set. TCRdb reprocessed the multiplex PCR reads with MiXCR, giving one entry per CDR3 protein. The profile shows hundreds of thousands of distinct CDR3 sequences, about 38% of them singletons. Sequencing was performed on blood. The receptor source for this set is a man aged 18 to 35 with Graves' hyperthyroidism.

The chain combines TRBV5-1 with TRBJ2-7; D is perhaps TRBD2 (7 bases). Trimming shortened V by 4 bases and J by 7 bases, and 18 bases separated the two germline ends. The CDR3 sequence is 14 residues long. CDR1 SGHRS and CDR2 YFSETQ come from the germline V gene. The DNA of the CDR3 is TGCGCCAGCAGCCAGGAGGGGGGGCTAGGGGAGCAGTACTTC. Protein: CASSQEGGLGEQYF.

This clonotype was detected ten times or more. This chain links TRBV29-1 with TRBJ1-1, with D maybe TRBD1 (6 bases). The CDR3 consists of 13 residues. Germline V CDR1 and CDR2: SQVTM, ANQGSEA. Deletions cut 6 bases from V and 1 base from J, with 12 bases between. The CDR3 here is CSVSADRNTEAFF. The CDR3 region has the DNA TGCAGCGTCAGCGCGGACAGGAACACTGAAGCTTTCTTT.

V is TRBV10-2 and J is TRBJ2-4, with 8 bases identical to TRBD2. The germline CDR1 and CDR2 sequences are WSHSY and SAAADI. Trimming at V came to 4 bases and at J to 8 bases, leaving 1 base not matched to a gene. CDR3 length equals 12 residues. The CDR3 sequence is CASSAGGDIQYF. The CDR3 bases are TGCGCCAGCAGTGCCGGGGGGGACATTCAGTACTTC.

The chain combines TRBV2 with TRBJ1-1, with D tentatively TRBD1 (6 bases). V was shortened by 6 bases and J by 7 bases, with 15 bases between the two germline ends. CDR3 length: 13 amino acids. Germline assignment: CDR1 SNHLY and CDR2 FYNNEI. The CDR3 protein is CASSLEGGNEAFF. In DNA, the CDR3 is TGTGCCAGCAGCTTAGAAGGGGGTAATGAAGCTTTCTTT.

This chain links TRBV10-3 with TRBJ2-7; the match to TRBD2 covers 9 bases. The CDR3 consists of 15 residues. J was trimmed by 3 bases and V by 10 bases; bases with no gene match: 13. In germline, CDR1 is ENHRY, CDR2 SYGVKD. The CDR3 spells CASSTSGSTLYEQYF. CDR3 DNA sequence: TGTGCCAGCAGCACTAGCGGGTCCACCCTCTACGAGCAGTACTTC.

This clonotype was counted at least ten times. V usage is TRBV29-1 and J usage is TRBJ1-4, with 8 positions matching TRBD1. Germline trimming cut 7 bases from V and 6 bases from J; bases unmatched to any gene: 13. CDR1 SQVTM and CDR2 ANQGSEA come from the germline V gene. The CDR3 covers 15 residues. The DNA of the CDR3 is TGCAGCGCCCTCCCGGGAGGGGGACAGGATGAAAAACTGTTTTTT. Translated: CSALPGGGQDEKLFF.

This chain uses TRBV6-5 with TRBJ2-7; 8 bases are a match to TRBD2. The CDR3 is made up of 16 amino acids. V gave up 2 bases and J gave up 5 bases; unmatched junction bases: 11. Germline CDR1 MNHEY, CDR2 SVGAGI. The CDR3 loop is CASSYGGGRRSHEQYF. The CDR3 coding sequence is TGTGCCAGCAGTTACGGGGGCGGGAGGAGGTCCCACGAGCAGTACTTC.

V usage is TRBV6-5 and J usage is TRBJ1-5; TRBD1 might be the D (5 bases). The V end was cut by 4 bases, the J end by 7 bases, with 17 bases between. Germline lookup yields CDR1 MNHEY and CDR2 SVGAGI. The CDR3 is 15 amino acids. In DNA form, the CDR3 reads TGTGCCAGCAGTTTATCGTGGGGCGCAGGGCAGCCCCAGCATTTT. Amino acid sequence: CASSLSWGAGQPQHF.

The V call is TRBV6-5, the J call TRBJ2-2; TRBD1 matches at 8 bases. V trimming: 8 bases; J trimming: 4 bases; junction bases outside the gene matches: 12. Germline-derived CDR1 and CDR2 are MNHEY and SVGAGI. This CDR3 region has 16 residues. In DNA, the CDR3 is TGTGCCAGCTCACCACCGGGACAGGTGACCACCGGGGAGCTGTTTTTT. Translated, it gives CASSPPGQVTTGELFF.

This clonotype has a count of ten or more. The rearrangement links TRBV29-1 to TRBJ2-2, with D uncertain. Germline V gene sequence: CDR1 SQVTM, CDR2 ANQGSEA. CDR3 length: 12 residues. Trimming removed 4 bases at V and 7 bases at J, with 10 bases between. Here the CDR3 reads CSVVAPHGELFF. As DNA, the CDR3 is TGCAGCGTTGTCGCCCCTCACGGGGAGCTGTTTTTT.

The sample holds one count of this clonotype. This chain links TRBV10-3 with TRBJ1-3; no reliable D call. The germline gives CDR1 ENHRY, CDR2 SYGVKD. This CDR3 is built from 13 residues. Deletions cut 0 bases from V and 7 bases from J, with 7 bases between. The CDR3 DNA follows: TGTGCCATCAGTGAGTCGGCGGGGAACACCATATATTTT. It specifies CAISESAGNTIYF.

As for this clonotype: Sequence at one end of the junction differs from germline and may be a read error. V is TRBV9 and J is TRBJ2-5, with D possibly being TRBD1 (5 bases). The length of the CDR3 is 17 residues. Per the germline V gene, CDR1 is SGDLS and CDR2 is YYNGEE. This CDR3 is CASSFQPSQGRKETQYF. In nucleotides, the CDR3 is TGCGCCAGCAGCTTTCAGCCGTCCCAGGGCAGAAAAGAGACCCAGTACTTC.

This chain's CDR3 is CASSARQTSGANVLTF. The CDR3 region has the DNA TGTGCCAGCAGCGCCCGACAGACGTCTGGGGCCAACGTCCTGACTTTC. The chain carries TRBV9 and TRBJ2-6, with a tentative D call TRBD1 (5 bases). The CDR3 sequence is 16 residues long. The V end lost 3 bases, the J end lost 1 base, and 11 bases lay between the germline ends. The V gene's germline CDR1 is SGDLS and CDR2 YYNGEE.

This clonotype was detected ten times or more. This chain uses TRBV15 with TRBJ1-1, with D unclear. V lost 1 base, J lost 3 bases, and 12 bases lay in between. The CDR3 has 15 amino acids. The V gene's germline CDR1 is LNHNV and CDR2 YYDKDF (reference sequence). The CDR3 sequence: CATSRGWEADTEAFF. In DNA, the CDR3 is TGTGCCACCAGCAGAGGCTGGGAAGCGGACACTGAAGCTTTCTTT.

At least ten counts were recorded for this clonotype. The V and J genes are TRBV9 and TRBJ1-1; D perhaps matches TRBD1 (6 bases). V lost 5 bases to trimming and J lost 4 bases, with 12 bases between them. CDR1 and CDR2 (germline): SGDLS, YYNGEE. The length of the CDR3 is 13 residues. DNA for the CDR3: TGTGCCAGCAGAGGGGGGGCCAGCACTGAAGCTTTCTTT. Translation gives CASRGGASTEAFF. Complete variable domain (other parts from reference TRBV9 and TRBJ1-1): DSGVTQTPKHLITATGQRVTLRCSPRSGDLSVYWYQQSLDQGLQFLIQYYNGEERAKGNILERFSAQQFPDLHSELNLSSLELGDSALYFCASRGGASTEAFFGQGTRLTVV.

V gene TRBV29-1 combines with J gene TRBJ1-1, with D possibly TRBD1 on 6 matching bases. The V end was cut by 8 bases, the J end by 3 bases, with 13 bases between. Germline CDR1 reads SQVTM; CDR2 reads ANQGSEA. The CDR3 covers 12 residues. CDR3 protein: CSQDRTDTEAFF. In DNA form, the CDR3 reads TGCAGCCAAGATCGGACAGACACTGAAGCTTTCTTT.

This clonotype was counted many times. The V gene is TRBV29-1, the J gene TRBJ1-5, with unresolved D. Per germline, CDR1 SQVTM and CDR2 ANQGSEA. The CDR3 has 13 amino acids. The ends were cut back, 3 bases at V and 4 bases at J, with 10 bases in the middle. CDR3 nucleotides: TGCAGCGTTGAGTCCGGGGTGAATCAGCCCCAGCATTTT. This sequence encodes CSVESGVNQPQHF.